This is a list of T cell receptor beta chains from one sample in a study of blood T cell repertoires in COVID-19. Data came from immunoSEQ multiplex PCR; TCRdb stores just in-frame clones and leaves some out. The sample has some 170,000 clones, roughly 79% seen once. The sequencing input was peripheral blood. These receptors originate from a woman in her 40s with COVID-19, enrolled during active disease. Each CDR3 is given with its conserved first and last residue. The order of the fields is V gene, D gene, CDR3 length, J gene, clone size, CDR3 DNA, CDR3 protein. The D gene is left open where the match is weak. Clone size is shown for a subset of rows, as once, few, many or a class of expanded clone.

TRBV7-8	TRBD1	13	TRBJ2-5	once	TGTGCCAGCAGCCGGGACAGGAGGGAGACCCAGTACTTC	CASSRDRRETQYF
TRBV7-9	TRBD1	16	TRBJ2-2	once	TGTGCCAGCAGCCTCTACCGGGACAGGGGCTCCGGGGAGCTGTTTTTT	CASSLYRDRGSGELFF
TRBV5-8	-	15	TRBJ2-3	-	TGTGCCAGCAGCCCGGGGGGCGCGGGGGCAGATACGCAGTATTTT	CASSPGGAGADTQYF
TRBV6-1	TRBD2	17	TRBJ2-1	-	TGTGCCAGCAGTGAATATCTAGCGGGGGGACCCTACAATGAGCAGTTCTTC	CASSEYLAGGPYNEQFF
TRBV6-6	TRBD2	14	TRBJ2-7	-	TGTGCCAGCAGCTCGGGACTAGTCTTTTACGAGCAGTACTTC	CASSSGLVFYEQYF
TRBV18	TRBD1	13	TRBJ1-4	-	TGTGCCAGCTCACCCCGACAGGGTGAAAAACTGTTTTTT	CASSPRQGEKLFF
TRBV10-1	TRBD2	18	TRBJ2-3	-	TGCGCCAGCAGTCAGTTCGATAGCGGGAAATCCGGATCAGATACGCAGTATTTT	CASSQFDSGKSGSDTQYF
TRBV5-5	TRBD2	15	TRBJ2-1	once	TGTGCCAGCAGCTTAGCGGGAGGGATCAACAATGAGCAGTTCTTC	CASSLAGGINNEQFF
TRBV7-9	-	17	TRBJ2-6	-	TGTGCCAGCAGTCGCTTCGGAGGGTTCTCTGGGGCCAACGTCCTGACTTTC	CASSRFGGFSGANVLTF
TRBV6-5	-	12	TRBJ1-2	-	TGTGCCAGCCAGGACAGTCTCTATGGCTACACCTTC	CASQDSLYGYTF
TRBV9	-	14	TRBJ1-6	-	TGTGCCAGCAGCGTGGGGCCTGAGAATTCACCCCTCCACTTT	CASSVGPENSPLHF
TRBV27	-	14	TRBJ1-1	-	TGTGCCAGCATGAAAATTCGGGGGGCAGCTGAAGCTTTCTTT	CASMKIRGAAEAFF
TRBV6-5	-	15	TRBJ2-2	-	TGTGCCAGCAGAGCCTGGGCGGGGGCCACCGGGGAGCTGTTTTTT	CASRAWAGATGELFF
TRBV19	-	14	TRBJ1-6	once	TGTGCCAGTAAATACAGGGACTATAATTCACCCCTCCACTTT	CASKYRDYNSPLHF
TRBV3-1/TRBV3-2	-	12	TRBJ1-2	-	TGTGCCAGCAGCCCGGGACTCTATGGCTACACCTTC	CASSPGLYGYTF
TRBV30	-	15	TRBJ1-1	-	TGTGCCTGGAGTTCACCCGGGAGGGGATACACTGAAGCTTTCTTT	CAWSSPGRGYTEAFF
TRBV11-1	TRBD1	16	TRBJ2-5	-	TGTGCCAGCAGCTTATATGGACAGGGAGCTGGAGAGACCCAGTACTTC	CASSLYGQGAGETQYF
TRBV3-1/TRBV3-2	-	13	TRBJ2-7	few	TGTGCCAGCAGCACCTTGAGCTCCTACGAGCAGTACTTC	CASSTLSSYEQYF
TRBV7-8	-	13	TRBJ1-2	-	TGTGCCAGCAGCTTAGAAGACAACGCATACCGGTCCTTC	CASSLEDNAYRSF
TRBV7-8	-	17	TRBJ1-5	-	TGTGCCAGCAGCTTTGGGGCAGGGGTTAGTCCAAATCAGCCCCAGCATTTT	CASSFGAGVSPNQPQHF
TRBV19	-	13	TRBJ1-2	-	TGTGCCAGTAGTATCAGAGCAGGGAGGAGCTACACCTTC	CASSIRAGRSYTF
TRBV7-6	TRBD1	18	TRBJ2-1	-	TGTGCCTGCTCTTCTCCTCAGGCCCAGGGACAGGGATACAATGAGCAGTTCTTC	CACSSPQAQGQGYNEQFF
TRBV7-9	-	12	TRBJ2-1	many	TGTGCCAGCAGCTCGGTATACAATGAGCAGTTCTTC	CASSSVYNEQFF
TRBV11-2	-	14	TRBJ1-6	-	TGTGCCAGCAGCTACAGACAGTTAAATTCACCCCTCCACTTT	CASSYRQLNSPLHF
TRBV6-2/TRBV6-3	TRBD1	16	TRBJ2-1	many	TGTGCCAGCAGTTACATGGGACAGGGAGTCTACAATGAGCAGTTCTTC	CASSYMGQGVYNEQFF
TRBV30	-	12	TRBJ1-1	-	TGTGCCGCCACGACTGGGAACACTGAAGCTTTCTTT	CAATTGNTEAFF
TRBV7-8	-	15	TRBJ1-5	-	TGTGCCAGCAGCGTCGGGGGGCAGGTCAATCAGCCCCAGCATTTT	CASSVGGQVNQPQHF